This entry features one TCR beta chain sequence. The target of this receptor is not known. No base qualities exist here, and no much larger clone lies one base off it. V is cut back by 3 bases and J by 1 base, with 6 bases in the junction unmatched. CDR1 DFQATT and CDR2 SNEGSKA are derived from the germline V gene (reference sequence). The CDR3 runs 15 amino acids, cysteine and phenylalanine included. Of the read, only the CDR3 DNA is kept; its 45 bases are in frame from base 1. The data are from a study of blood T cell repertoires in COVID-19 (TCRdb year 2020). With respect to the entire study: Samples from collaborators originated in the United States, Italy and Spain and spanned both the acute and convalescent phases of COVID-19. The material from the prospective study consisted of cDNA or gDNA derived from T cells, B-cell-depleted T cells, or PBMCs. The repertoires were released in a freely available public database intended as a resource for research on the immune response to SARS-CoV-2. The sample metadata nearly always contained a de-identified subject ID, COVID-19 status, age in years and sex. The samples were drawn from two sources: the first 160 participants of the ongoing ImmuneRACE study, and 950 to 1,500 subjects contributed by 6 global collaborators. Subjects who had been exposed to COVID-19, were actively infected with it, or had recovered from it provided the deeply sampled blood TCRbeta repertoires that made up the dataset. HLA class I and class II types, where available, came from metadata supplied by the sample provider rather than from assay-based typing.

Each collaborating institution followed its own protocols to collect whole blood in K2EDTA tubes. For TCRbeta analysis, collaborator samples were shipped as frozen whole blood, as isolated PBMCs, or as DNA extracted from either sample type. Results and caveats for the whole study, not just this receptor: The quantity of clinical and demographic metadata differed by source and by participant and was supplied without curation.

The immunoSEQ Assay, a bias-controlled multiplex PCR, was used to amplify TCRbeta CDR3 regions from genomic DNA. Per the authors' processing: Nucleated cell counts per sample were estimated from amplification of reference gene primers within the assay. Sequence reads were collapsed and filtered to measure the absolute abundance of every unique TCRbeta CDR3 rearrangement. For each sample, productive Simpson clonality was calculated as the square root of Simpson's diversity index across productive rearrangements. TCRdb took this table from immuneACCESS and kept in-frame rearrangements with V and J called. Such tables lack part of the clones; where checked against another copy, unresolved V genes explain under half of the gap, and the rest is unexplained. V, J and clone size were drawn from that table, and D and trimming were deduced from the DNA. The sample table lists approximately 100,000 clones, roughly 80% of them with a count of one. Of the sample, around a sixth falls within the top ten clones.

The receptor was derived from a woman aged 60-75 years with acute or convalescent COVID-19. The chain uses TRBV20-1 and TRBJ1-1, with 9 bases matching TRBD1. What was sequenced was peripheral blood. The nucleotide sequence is TGCAGTGCTAGTCGGACAGGGGTAGGGAACACTGAAGCTTTCTTT. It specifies CSASRTGVGNTEAFF.